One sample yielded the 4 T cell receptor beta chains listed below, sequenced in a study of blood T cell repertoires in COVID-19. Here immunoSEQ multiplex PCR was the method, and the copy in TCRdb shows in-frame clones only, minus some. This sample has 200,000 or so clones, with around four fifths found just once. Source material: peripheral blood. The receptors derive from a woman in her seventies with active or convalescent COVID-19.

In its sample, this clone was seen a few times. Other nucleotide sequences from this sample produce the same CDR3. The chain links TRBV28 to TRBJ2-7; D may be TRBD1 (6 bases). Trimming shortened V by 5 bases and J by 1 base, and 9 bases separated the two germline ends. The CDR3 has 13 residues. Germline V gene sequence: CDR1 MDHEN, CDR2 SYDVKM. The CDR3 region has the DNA TGTGCCAGCAGTATAGGACAGTCCTACGAGCAGTACTTC. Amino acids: CASSIGQSYEQYF.

CDR3 nucleotides: TGTGCCAGCACCTTACAAGAGGACAGGGGGCGAAAGGGCTACACCTTC. Translation gives CASTLQEDRGRKGYTF. The gene calls are TRBV6-6 and TRBJ1-2; TRBD1 aligns across 11 bases. J lost 8 bases, V lost 7 bases, and 15 bases had no gene match. Germline values: CDR1 MNHNY, CDR2 SVGAGI (reference sequence). This CDR3 region has 16 residues.

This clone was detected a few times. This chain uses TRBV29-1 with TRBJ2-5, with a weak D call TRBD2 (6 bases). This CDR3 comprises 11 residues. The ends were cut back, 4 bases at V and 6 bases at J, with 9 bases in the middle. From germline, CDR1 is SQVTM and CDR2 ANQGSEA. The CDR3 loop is CSVAGRQTQYF. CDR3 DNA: TGCAGCGTTGCAGGGAGGCAGACCCAGTACTTC.

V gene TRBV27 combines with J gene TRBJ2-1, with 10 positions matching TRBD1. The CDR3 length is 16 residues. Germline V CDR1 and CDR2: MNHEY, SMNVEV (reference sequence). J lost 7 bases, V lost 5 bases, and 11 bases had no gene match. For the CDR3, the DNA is TGTGCCAGCAGTGCTCTCGACAGGGGGCGTGGGAATGAGCAGTTCTTC. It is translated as CASSALDRGRGNEQFF.